These 15 T cell receptor beta chains came from one sample sequenced in a study of blood T cell repertoires in COVID-19. Using immunoSEQ multiplex PCR, the repertoire was profiled, and TCRdb retains in-frame clones only, with some absent. The data show about 150,000 clones, over 70% seen once. The specimen was peripheral blood. The receptor set was obtained from a woman aged 65 to 85 who had recovered from COVID-19.

The rearrangement uses TRBV7-3 and TRBJ1-4; unclear D gene. This CDR3 comprises 15 residues. Germline CDR1 SGHTA, CDR2 FQGTGA. V was shortened by 5 bases and J by 0 bases, with 10 bases between the two germline ends. CDR3 sequence: CASSPTPTTNEKLFF. In nucleotides, the CDR3 is TGTGCCAGCAGCCCAACACCAACAACTAATGAAAAACTGTTTTTT.

This chain connects TRBV11-3 to TRBJ2-2; 9 positions match TRBD1. The J segment lost 5 bases and the V segment lost 6 bases, leaving 7 bases of the junction unmatched. The CDR3 is 15 amino acids. The V gene's germline CDR1 is SGHNT and CDR2 YENEEA. In nucleotides, the CDR3 is TGTGCCAGCAGTCTAGACAGGGGGTCGACCGGGGAGCTGTTTTTT. Amino acids: CASSLDRGSTGELFF.

The CDR3 is CATTPRPQGYEQYF. The CDR3 coding sequence is TGTGCCACCACCCCAAGACCCCAGGGGTACGAGCAGTACTTC. The chain has TRBV19 and TRBJ2-7; D is perhaps TRBD1 (6 bases). The germline V gene has CDR1 LNHDA and CDR2 SQIVND (reference sequence). The length of the CDR3 is 14 residues. V was clipped by 10 bases and J by 4 bases, with 20 bases between them.

The chain has TRBV3-1 (or the pseudogene TRBV3-2) and TRBJ2-7; D perhaps matches TRBD1 (5 bases). Trimming cost V 0 bases and J 2 bases, with 5 bases left between them. CDR1 and CDR2 from the germline V gene are LGHDT and YNNKEL (reference sequence). CDR3 length: 13 amino acids. The CDR3 is CASSQEGPYEQYF. DNA of the CDR3: TGTGCCAGCAGCCAAGAGGGGCCCTACGAGCAGTACTTC.

J is TRBJ1-5 and V is TRBV5-1; TRBD1 matches at 7 bases. The CDR3 is 13 amino acids. V shed 4 bases and J 4 bases; nucleotides not matched to a gene: 2. From germline, CDR1 is SGHRS and CDR2 YFSETQ. This CDR3 is CASSRDRNQPQHF. The CDR3 region has the DNA TGCGCCAGCAGCCGGGACAGAAATCAGCCCCAGCATTTT.

The V and J genes are TRBV7-8 and TRBJ1-1, with 7 bases lining up with TRBD1. The CDR3 length is 15 residues. With V trimmed by 0 bases and J by 1 base, 2 bases remained unmatched. CDR1 is SGHVS and CDR2 is FQNEAQ in the germline V gene. The CDR3 protein is CASSLARTGNTEAFF. For the CDR3, the DNA is TGTGCCAGCAGCTTAGCCCGGACAGGGAACACTGAAGCTTTCTTT.

This chain uses TRBV2 with TRBJ1-4; the match to TRBD1 covers 7 bases. Germline CDR1 SNHLY, CDR2 FYNNEI. Germline trimming cut 2 bases from V and 4 bases from J; bases unmatched to any gene: 1. The CDR3 runs 14 residues. The CDR3 loop is CASSERQGNEKLFF. The DNA of the CDR3 is TGTGCCAGCAGTGAACGACAGGGTAATGAAAAACTGTTTTTT. The full variable domain, with the rest looked up from reference TRBV2 and TRBJ1-4, is EPEVTQTPSHQVTQMGQEVILRCVPISNHLYFYWYRQILGQKVEFLVSFYNNEISEKSEIFDDQFSVERPDGSNFTLKIRSTKLEDSAMYFCASSERQGNEKLFFGSGTQLSVL.

On this clone: Other nucleotide sequences in the sample specify the same CDR3. The CDR3 here is CASSPRSYNEQFF. CDR3 in DNA: TGTGCCAGCAGCCCCCGCTCCTACAATGAGCAGTTCTTC. The V call is TRBV7-3, the J call TRBJ2-1, with D hard to call. The germline V and J ends were trimmed by 5 bases and 0 bases, with 5 bases remaining between them. This CDR3 has 13 amino acids. CDR1 is SGHTA and CDR2 is FQGTGA in the germline V gene.

The chain links TRBV6-2 or TRBV6-3 to TRBJ1-2; D uncertain. Trimming left V 4 bases short and J 2 bases short, with 8 bases between. Germline V gene sequence: CDR1 MNHEY, CDR2 SVGEGT. The CDR3 covers 13 residues. The CDR3 nucleotides are TGTGCCAGCAGTTTGGGCGAAAACTATGGCTACACCTTC. Its translation is CASSLGENYGYTF.

This clone has a single count. V usage is TRBV7-6 and J usage is TRBJ2-3; D not resolved. Germline CDR1 is SGHVS and CDR2 is FNYEAQ. The CDR3 has 17 residues. The V end lost 0 bases, the J end lost 5 bases, and 18 bases lay between the germline ends. The CDR3 protein is CASSLALPPEFVDTQYF. DNA of the CDR3: TGTGCCAGCAGCTTAGCGCTCCCCCCGGAGTTCGTAGATACGCAGTATTTT.

The chain couples TRBV6-1 to TRBJ1-2, with D unresolved. Trimming stripped 0 bases from V and 8 bases from J, with 10 bases between. The CDR3 extends over 13 amino acids. The germline V gene encodes CDR1 MNHNS and CDR2 SASEGT. The CDR3 sequence: CASSEAFASGYTF. As DNA, the CDR3 is TGTGCCAGCAGTGAAGCTTTTGCTAGCGGCTACACCTTC.

The count of this clone is one. The chain recombines TRBV5-4 with TRBJ1-1; no definite D call. This CDR3 has 15 amino acids. Germline CDR1 is SGHNT and CDR2 is YYREEE (reference sequence). V shed 0 bases and J shed 0 bases, with 9 bases lying between them. This CDR3 reads CASSLVREMNTEAFF. CDR3 sequence (DNA): TGTGCCAGCAGCTTGGTGCGGGAAATGAACACTGAAGCTTTCTTT.

The DNA for the CDR3 is TGTGCCAGTATTCCCCCCCCAGGGTTAGGCGTGGTCACTGAAGCTTTCTTT. Its protein is CASIPPPGLGVVTEAFF. V and J are TRBV19 and TRBJ1-1; tentatively, D is TRBD1 (5 bases). Trimming removed 7 bases from V and 4 bases from J, with 25 bases in between. Germline loops: CDR1 LNHDA, CDR2 SQIVND (reference sequence). The CDR3 runs to 17 residues.

J is TRBJ1-2 and V is TRBV5-6; possibly TRBD1 for D (5 bases). Trimming shortened V by 4 bases and J by 4 bases, and 11 bases separated the two germline ends. The germline CDR1 and CDR2 sequences are SGHDT and YYEEEE. The CDR3 consists of 13 residues. The CDR3 sequence: CASSPPGGYGYTF. DNA for the CDR3: TGTGCCAGCAGCCCACCGGGGGGCTATGGCTACACCTTC.

This clone showed up just a few times. This chain joins TRBV5-6 and TRBJ2-7; TRBD1 matches 7 bases. J was trimmed by 2 bases and V by 5 bases; bases with no gene match: 7. The CDR3 runs 14 residues. The germline gives CDR1 SGHDT, CDR2 YYEEEE. The CDR3 loop reads CASRERGRTYEQYF. Written as DNA, the CDR3 is TGTGCCAGCAGGGAGAGGGGGCGAACCTACGAGCAGTACTTC.